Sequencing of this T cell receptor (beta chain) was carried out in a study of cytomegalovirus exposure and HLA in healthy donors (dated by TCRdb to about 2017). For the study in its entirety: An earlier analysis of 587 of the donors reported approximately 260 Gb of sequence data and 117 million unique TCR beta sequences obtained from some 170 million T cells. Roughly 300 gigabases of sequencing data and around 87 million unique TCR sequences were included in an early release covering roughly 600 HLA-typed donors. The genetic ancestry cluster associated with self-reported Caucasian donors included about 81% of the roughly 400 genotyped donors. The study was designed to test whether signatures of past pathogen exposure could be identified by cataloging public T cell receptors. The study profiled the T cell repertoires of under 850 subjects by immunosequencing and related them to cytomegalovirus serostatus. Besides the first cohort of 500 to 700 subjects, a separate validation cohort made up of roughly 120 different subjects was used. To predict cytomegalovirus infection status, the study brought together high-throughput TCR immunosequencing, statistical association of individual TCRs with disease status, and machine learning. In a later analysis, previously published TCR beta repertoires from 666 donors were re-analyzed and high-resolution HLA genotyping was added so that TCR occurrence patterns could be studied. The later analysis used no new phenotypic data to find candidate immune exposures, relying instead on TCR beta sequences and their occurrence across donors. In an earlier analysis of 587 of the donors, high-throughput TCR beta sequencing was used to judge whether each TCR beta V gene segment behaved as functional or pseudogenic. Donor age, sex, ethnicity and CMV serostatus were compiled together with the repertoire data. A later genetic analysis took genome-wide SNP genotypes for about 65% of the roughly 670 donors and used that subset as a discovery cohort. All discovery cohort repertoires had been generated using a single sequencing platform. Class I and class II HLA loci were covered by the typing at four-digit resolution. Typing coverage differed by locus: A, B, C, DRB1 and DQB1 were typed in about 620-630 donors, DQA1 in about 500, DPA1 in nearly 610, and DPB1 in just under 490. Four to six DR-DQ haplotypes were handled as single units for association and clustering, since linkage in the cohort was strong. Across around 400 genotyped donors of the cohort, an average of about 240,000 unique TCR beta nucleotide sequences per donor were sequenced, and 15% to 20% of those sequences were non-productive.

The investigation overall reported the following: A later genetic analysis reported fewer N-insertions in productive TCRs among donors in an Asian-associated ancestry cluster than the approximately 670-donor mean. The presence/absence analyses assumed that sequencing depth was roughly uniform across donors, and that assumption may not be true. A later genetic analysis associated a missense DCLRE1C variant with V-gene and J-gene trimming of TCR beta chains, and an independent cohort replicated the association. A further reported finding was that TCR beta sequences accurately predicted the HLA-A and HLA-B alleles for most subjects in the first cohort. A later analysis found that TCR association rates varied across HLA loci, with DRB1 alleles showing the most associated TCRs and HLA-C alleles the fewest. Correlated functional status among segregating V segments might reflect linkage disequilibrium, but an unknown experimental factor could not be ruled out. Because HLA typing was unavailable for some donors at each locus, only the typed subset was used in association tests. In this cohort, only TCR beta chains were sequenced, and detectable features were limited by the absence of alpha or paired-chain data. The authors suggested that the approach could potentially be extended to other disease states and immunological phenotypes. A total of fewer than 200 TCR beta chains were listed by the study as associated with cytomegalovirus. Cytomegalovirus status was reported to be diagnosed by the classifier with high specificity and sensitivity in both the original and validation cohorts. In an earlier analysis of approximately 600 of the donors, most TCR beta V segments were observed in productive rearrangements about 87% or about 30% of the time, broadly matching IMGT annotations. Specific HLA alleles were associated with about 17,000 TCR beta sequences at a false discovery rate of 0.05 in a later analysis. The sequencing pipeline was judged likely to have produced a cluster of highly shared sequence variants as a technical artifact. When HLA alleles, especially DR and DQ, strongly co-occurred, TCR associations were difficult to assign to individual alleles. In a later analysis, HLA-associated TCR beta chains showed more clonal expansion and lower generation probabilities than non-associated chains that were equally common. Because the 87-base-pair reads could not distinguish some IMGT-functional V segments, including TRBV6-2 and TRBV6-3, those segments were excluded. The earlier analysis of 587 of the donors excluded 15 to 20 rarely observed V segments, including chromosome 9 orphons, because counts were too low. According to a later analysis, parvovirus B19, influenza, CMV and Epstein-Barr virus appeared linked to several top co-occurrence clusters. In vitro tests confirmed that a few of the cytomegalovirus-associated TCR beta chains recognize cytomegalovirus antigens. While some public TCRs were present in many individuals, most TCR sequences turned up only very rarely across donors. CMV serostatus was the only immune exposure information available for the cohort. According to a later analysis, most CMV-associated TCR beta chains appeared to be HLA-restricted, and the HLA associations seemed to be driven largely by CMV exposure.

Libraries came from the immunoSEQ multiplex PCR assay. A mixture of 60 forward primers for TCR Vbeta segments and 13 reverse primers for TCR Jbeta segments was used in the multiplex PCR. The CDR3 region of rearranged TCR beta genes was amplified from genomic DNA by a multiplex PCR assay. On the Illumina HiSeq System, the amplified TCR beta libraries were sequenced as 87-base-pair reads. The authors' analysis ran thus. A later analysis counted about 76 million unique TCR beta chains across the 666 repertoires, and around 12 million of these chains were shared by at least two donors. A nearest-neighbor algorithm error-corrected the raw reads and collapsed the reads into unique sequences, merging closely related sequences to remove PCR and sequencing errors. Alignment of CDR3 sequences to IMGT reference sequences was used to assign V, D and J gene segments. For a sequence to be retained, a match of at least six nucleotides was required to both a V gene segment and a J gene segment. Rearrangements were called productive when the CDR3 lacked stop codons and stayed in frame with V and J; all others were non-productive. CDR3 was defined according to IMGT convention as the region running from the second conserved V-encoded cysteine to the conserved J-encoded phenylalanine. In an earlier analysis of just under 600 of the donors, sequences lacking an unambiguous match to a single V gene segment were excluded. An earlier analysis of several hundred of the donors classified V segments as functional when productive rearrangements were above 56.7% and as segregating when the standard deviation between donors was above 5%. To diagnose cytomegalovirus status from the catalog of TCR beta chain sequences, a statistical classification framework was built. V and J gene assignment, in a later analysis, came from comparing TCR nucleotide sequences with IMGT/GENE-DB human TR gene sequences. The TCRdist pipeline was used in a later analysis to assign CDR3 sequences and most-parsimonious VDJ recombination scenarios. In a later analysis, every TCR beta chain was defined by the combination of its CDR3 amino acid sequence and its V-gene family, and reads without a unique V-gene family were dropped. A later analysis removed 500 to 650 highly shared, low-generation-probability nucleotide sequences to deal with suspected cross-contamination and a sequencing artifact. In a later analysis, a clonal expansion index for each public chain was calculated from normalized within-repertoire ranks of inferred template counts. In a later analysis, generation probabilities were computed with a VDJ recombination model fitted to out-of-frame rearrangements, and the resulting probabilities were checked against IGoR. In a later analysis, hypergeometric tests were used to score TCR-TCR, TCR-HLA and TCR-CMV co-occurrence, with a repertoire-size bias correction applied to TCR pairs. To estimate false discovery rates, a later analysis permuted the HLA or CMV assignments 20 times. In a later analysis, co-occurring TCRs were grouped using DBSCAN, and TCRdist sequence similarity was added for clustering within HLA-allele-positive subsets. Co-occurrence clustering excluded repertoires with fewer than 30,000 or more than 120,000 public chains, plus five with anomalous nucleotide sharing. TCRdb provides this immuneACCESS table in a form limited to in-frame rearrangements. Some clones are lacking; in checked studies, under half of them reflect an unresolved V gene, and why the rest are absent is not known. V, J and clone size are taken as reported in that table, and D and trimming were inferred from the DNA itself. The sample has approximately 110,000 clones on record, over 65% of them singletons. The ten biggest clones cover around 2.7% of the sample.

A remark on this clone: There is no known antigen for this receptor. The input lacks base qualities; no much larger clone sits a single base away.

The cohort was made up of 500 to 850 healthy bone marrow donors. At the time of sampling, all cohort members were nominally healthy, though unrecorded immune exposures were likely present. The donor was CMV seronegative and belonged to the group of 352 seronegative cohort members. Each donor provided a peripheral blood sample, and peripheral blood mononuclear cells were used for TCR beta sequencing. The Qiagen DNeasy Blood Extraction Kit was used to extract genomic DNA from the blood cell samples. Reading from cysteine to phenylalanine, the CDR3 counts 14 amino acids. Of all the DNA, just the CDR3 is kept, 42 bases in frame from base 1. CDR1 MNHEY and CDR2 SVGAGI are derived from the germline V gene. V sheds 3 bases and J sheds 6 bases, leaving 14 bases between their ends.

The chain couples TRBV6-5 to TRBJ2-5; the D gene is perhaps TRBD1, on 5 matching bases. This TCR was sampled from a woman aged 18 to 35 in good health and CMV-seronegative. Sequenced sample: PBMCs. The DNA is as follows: TGTGCCAGCAGTTATCTTCTTCACAGGCAGACCCAGTACTTC. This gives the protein CASSYLLHRQTQYF.